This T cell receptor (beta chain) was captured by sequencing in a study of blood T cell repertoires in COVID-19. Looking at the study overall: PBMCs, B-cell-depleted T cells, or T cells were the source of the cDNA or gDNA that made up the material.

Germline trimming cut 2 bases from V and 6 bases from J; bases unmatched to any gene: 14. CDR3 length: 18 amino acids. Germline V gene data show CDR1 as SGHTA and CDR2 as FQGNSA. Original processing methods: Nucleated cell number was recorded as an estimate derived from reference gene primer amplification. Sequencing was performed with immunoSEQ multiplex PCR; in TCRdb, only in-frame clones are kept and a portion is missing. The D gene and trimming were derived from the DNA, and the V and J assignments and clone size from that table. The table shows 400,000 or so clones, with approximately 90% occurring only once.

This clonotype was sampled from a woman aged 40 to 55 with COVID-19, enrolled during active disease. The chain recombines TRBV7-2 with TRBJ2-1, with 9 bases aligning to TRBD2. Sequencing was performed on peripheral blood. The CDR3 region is CASSLTIRRGGLVNEQFF. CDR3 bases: TGTGCCAGCAGCTTAACTATTAGGCGGGGGGGCCTAGTCAATGAGCAGTTCTTC.